This T cell receptor (beta chain) was profiled in a study of identical twins. This CDR3 region has 11 residues. The V end was cut by 8 bases, the J end by 7 bases, with 12 bases between. CDR1 is MNHEY and CDR2 is SVGAGI in the germline V gene. A word on this clonotype: Its antigen is still unknown.

A universal primer site came from template switching; cDNA carried unique molecular identifiers. TCRdb analysed the 5' RACE reads with MiXCR anew, one entry per CDR3 protein. Altogether under 450,000 distinct CDR3 sequences are present, around a sixth being singletons, with the ten largest covering approximately 12%. Healthy Caucasians, and only they, were the donors. Study outcomes and limitations: Abundant beta clonotypes from cord blood had fewer insertions, unlike memory repertoires, which showed none. The same donors were not followed; conclusions instead depended on cross-sectional statistical analysis.

Sequencing was carried out using naive T cells sorted from blood. The clonotype was recovered from a man aged 45-60 years in good health. The chain has TRBV6-5 and TRBJ2-7, with D tentatively TRBD1 (5 bases). The CDR3 is CASGAGREQYF. The CDR3, as DNA: TGTGCCAGCGGAGCAGGGCGGGAGCAGTACTTC.